This T cell receptor beta chain was sequenced during a study of OX40 agonist ivuxolimab in advanced cancers. Background on the study: Patients were dosed with the agonistic anti-OX40 (CD134) antibody ivuxolimab. Among those enrolled, mean age was around 55 years (range roughly 23 to 85) and about 81% were male. Enrollees could have had prior anti-PD-1, anti-PD-L1 or anti-CTLA-4 therapy, which approximately 40% had received.

This CDR3 spans 14 amino acids. CDR1 MNHEY and CDR2 SVGAGI come from the germline V gene. V lost 2 bases, J lost 7 bases, and 9 bases lay in between. This clone was seen a handful of times. Libraries were prepared by immunoSEQ multiplex PCR; TCRdb keeps only in-frame clonotypes and omits some of them. The profile covers under 80,000 clones, with approximately 85% appearing a single time and 0.5% to 0.55% taken by the ten largest. This TCR was sampled from an adult with an advanced solid tumor such as melanoma, head and neck, liver or kidney cancer. Sample: CD4+ or CD8+ T cells sorted from blood, taken in a trial of the OX40 agonist ivuxolimab. The J gene is TRBJ1-6, the V gene TRBV6-5, with D uncertain. The chain's CDR3 is CASSYGAKNSPLHF. The CDR3, as DNA: TGTGCCAGCAGTTACGGCGCCAAAAATTCACCCCTCCACTTT.